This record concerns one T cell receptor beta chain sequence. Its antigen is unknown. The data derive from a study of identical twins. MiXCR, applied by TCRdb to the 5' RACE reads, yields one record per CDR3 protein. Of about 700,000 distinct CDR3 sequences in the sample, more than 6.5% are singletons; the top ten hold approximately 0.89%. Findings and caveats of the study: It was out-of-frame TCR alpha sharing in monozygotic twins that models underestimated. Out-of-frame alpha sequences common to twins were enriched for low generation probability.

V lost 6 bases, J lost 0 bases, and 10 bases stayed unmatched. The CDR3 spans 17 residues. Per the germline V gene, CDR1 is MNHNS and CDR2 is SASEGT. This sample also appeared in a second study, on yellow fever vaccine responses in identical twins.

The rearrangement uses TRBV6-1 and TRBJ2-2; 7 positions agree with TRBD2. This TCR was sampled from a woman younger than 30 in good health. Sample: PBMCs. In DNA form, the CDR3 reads TGTGCCAGCAGACGAAGAGCGGGGTCCGCGAACACCGGGGAGCTGTTTTTT. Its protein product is CASRRRAGSANTGELFF.